The sequence of this TCR beta chain was determined in a study of early T cells in non-severe SARS-CoV-2 infection. On the study more broadly: From unsorted whole blood, bulk RNA was sequenced, and the chains remained unpaired.

CDR1 and CDR2 from the germline V gene are GTSNPN and SVGIG (reference sequence). V lost 0 bases and J lost 7, with 16 bases in between. The CDR3 extends over 16 amino acids. Individual cDNA molecules were tagged with unique molecular identifiers, the study reported. From the 5' RACE reads, TCRdb called clonotypes with MiXCR, one entry per CDR3 protein. The table records approximately 73,000 distinct CDR3 sequences, approximately 10% of them present only once. There are a few counts of this clonotype. The receptor's source is an adult who was a healthcare worker with PCR-confirmed SARS-CoV-2 infection or an uninfected control (not recorded which). The material sequenced was whole blood. The chain carries TRBV30 and TRBJ1-6; no clear D. The CDR3 loop reads CAWSVDLVGGNSPLHF. CDR3 nucleotides: TGTGCCTGGAGTGTAGATCTGGTTGGTGGGAATTCACCCCTCCACTTT.